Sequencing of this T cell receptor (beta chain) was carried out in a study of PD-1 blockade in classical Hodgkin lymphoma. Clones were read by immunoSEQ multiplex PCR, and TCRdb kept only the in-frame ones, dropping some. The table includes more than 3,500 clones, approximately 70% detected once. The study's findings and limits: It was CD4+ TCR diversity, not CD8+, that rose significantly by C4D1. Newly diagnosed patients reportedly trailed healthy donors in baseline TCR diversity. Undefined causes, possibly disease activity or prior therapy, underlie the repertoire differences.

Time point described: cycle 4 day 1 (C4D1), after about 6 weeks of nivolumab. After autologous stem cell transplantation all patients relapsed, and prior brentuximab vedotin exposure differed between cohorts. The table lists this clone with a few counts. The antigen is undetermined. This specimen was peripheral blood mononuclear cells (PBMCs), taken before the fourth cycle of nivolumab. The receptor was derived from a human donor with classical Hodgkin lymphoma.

CDR3 sequence: CASSEPGYEQYF. The CDR3 DNA reads TGTGCCAGCAGTGAACCCGGTTACGAGCAGTACTTC. This chain uses TRBV6-1 with TRBJ2-7, with D unclear. The CDR3 has 12 residues. V dropped 2 bases and J dropped 4 bases, with 6 bases sitting between them. The V gene's germline CDR1 is MNHNS and CDR2 SASEGT.